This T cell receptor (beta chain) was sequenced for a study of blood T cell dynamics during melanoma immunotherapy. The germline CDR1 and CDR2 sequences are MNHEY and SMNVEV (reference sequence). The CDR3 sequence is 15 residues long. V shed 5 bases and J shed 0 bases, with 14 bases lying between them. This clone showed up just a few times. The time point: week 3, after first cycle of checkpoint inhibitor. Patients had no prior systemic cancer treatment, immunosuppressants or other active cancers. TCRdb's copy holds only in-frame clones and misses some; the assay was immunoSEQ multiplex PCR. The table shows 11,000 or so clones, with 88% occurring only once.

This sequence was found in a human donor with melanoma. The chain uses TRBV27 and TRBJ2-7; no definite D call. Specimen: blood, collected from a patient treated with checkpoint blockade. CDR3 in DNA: TGTGCCAGCAGTCCCTGGGGTCAGGCCTCCTACGAGCAGTACTTC. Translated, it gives CASSPWGQASYEQYF.